This T cell receptor beta chain was obtained from a study of T cell changes during pregnancy in multiple sclerosis. Sequenced by immunoSEQ multiplex PCR; TCRdb stores in-frame clones only, minus some. The repertoire includes tens of thousands of clones, almost 97% of them detected once, and roughly 2.5% sits in the top ten. CDR1 and CDR2 (germline): LNHNV, YYDKDF (reference sequence). CDR3 size: 16 residues. V gave up 1 base and J gave up 4 bases; unmatched junction bases: 3. The source was CD8+ T cells from peripheral blood mononuclear cells, collected after pregnancy. The source of this sequence is a female donor with multiple sclerosis, enrolled in a pregnancy study. The chain joins TRBV15 to TRBJ2-1; 11 nucleotides agree with TRBD2. In nucleotides, the CDR3 is TGTGCCACCAGCAGAGGACTAGCGGGGATATACAATGAGCAGTTCTTC. Amino acid sequence: CATSRGLAGIYNEQFF.